These 25 T cell receptor beta chains originate from one sample sequenced in a study of T cells in narcolepsy. Libraries were prepared by immunoSEQ multiplex PCR; TCRdb keeps only in-frame clonotypes and omits some of them. The sample lists 25,000 to 30,000 clones, 75% to 85% occurring once. The specimen sequenced was CD45RA- memory CD4+ T cells from PBMCs. These receptors were obtained from a human donor with narcolepsy.

The rearrangement links TRBV11-2 to TRBJ2-2; 7 bases agree with TRBD1. Germline V lookup: CDR1 SGHAT, CDR2 FQNNGV. The CDR3 contains 17 residues. After removal of 2 bases from V and 2 bases from J, the junction contained 8 bases not matched to a gene. The CDR3 region has the DNA TGTGCCAGCAGCTTATTCCAGGGACAGTTCAACACCGGGGAGCTGTTTTTT. Amino acid sequence: CASSLFQGQFNTGELFF.

V gene TRBV11-3 combines with J gene TRBJ1-1, with D possibly TRBD1 on 6 matching bases. Germline-derived CDR1 and CDR2 are SGHNT and YENEEA. The CDR3 covers 16 residues. Deletions cut 4 bases from V and 0 bases from J, with 15 bases between. The DNA for the CDR3 is TGTGCCAGCAGCTCCACACAGGGCCTCATGAACACTGAAGCTTTCTTT. Its translation is CASSSTQGLMNTEAFF.

This clone was detected a few times. This chain joins TRBV29-1 and TRBJ1-1; 8 nucleotides align to TRBD1. CDR3 length: 13 amino acids. V dropped 5 bases and J dropped 4; count of bases not matched to a gene: 6. Looked up from germline, CDR1 is SQVTM and CDR2 is ANQGSEA. Here the CDR3 DNA reads TGCAGCGTTCGGACAGGGATGGTCACTGAAGCTTTCTTT. Protein product: CSVRTGMVTEAFF.

CDR3 residues: CASSPGVGNYEQYF. In DNA form, the CDR3 reads TGTGCCAGCTCACCAGGGGTGGGCAACTACGAGCAGTACTTC. The V and J genes are TRBV18 and TRBJ2-7; D remains unclear. The germline V and J ends were trimmed by 2 bases and 3 bases, with 11 bases remaining between them. The CDR3 totals 14 residues. CDR1 is KGHSH, CDR2 LQKENI, per germline.

CDR3 coding DNA: TGTGCCAGCAGCTCTTCTAGCGGGGGGGTCCCCGGGGAGCTGTTTTTT. It yields the protein CASSSSSGGVPGELFF. The chain carries TRBV7-9 and TRBJ2-2, with 12 bases lining up with TRBD2. The length of the CDR3 is 16 residues. Trimming at V came to 4 bases and at J to 6 bases, leaving 6 bases not matched to a gene. The germline V gene has CDR1 SEHNR and CDR2 FQNEAQ (reference sequence).

The chain has TRBV19 and TRBJ2-2; 11 positions match TRBD2. V lost 2 bases and J lost 2; bases outside the gene matches: 4. The CDR3 extends over 17 amino acids. Germline CDR1 is LNHDA and CDR2 is SQIVND (reference sequence). The CDR3 DNA is TGTGCCAGTAGTATACCCGGACTAGCGGGTAACACCGGGGAGCTGTTTTTT. It specifies CASSIPGLAGNTGELFF. Full variable domain (rest looked up from reference TRBV19 and TRBJ2-2): DGGITQSPKYLFRKEGQNVTLSCEQNLNHDAMYWYRQDPGQGLRLIYYSQIVNDFQKGDIAEGYSVSREKKESFPLTVTSAQKNPTAFYLCASSIPGLAGNTGELFFGEGSRLTVL.

The gene calls are TRBV2 and TRBJ1-1, with a possible D match to TRBD1 (5 bases). The V gene's germline CDR1 is SNHLY and CDR2 FYNNEI. V was shortened by 7 bases and J by 3 bases, with 9 bases between the two germline ends. The CDR3 loop spans 12 amino acids. CDR3 coding DNA: TGTGCCAGCAAAGGGGAGGACACTGAAGCTTTCTTT. Translated: CASKGEDTEAFF.

This clone was seen a single time. The chain recombines TRBV6-6 with TRBJ2-3; 8 nucleotides line up with TRBD2. There are 15 residues in the CDR3. Germline V gene data show CDR1 as MNHNY and CDR2 as SVGAGI (reference sequence). Trimming took 1 base from V and 3 from J; bases not matched to a gene: 3. The CDR3: CASSYYGTSTDTQYF. CDR3 coding DNA: TGTGCCAGCAGTTACTACGGGACTAGTACAGATACGCAGTATTTT.

V gene TRBV10-3 combines with J gene TRBJ2-5; 11 nucleotides line up with TRBD1. Germline CDR1 reads ENHRY; CDR2 reads SYGVKD. The CDR3 loop spans 15 amino acids. J lost 4 bases, V lost 6 bases, and 7 bases had no gene match. The CDR3 protein is CAIRNPGTGGETQYF. As DNA, the CDR3 is TGTGCCATCAGGAACCCCGGGACAGGGGGAGAGACCCAGTACTTC.

This chain joins TRBV5-6 and TRBJ2-7; D is uncertain. The germline CDR1 and CDR2 sequences are SGHDT and YYEEEE. The CDR3 extends over 12 amino acids. The V gene lost 5 bases and the J gene lost 4 bases, with 10 bases spanning the gap. The DNA of the CDR3 is TGTGCCAGCAGGTACGGTGGATACGAGCAGTACTTC. Encoded protein: CASRYGGYEQYF. Full variable domain (missing parts from reference TRBV5-6 and TRBJ2-7): DAGVTQSPTHLIKTRGQQVTLRCSPKSGHDTVSWYQQALGQGPQFIFQYYEEEERQRGNFPDRFSGHQFPNYSSELNVNALLLGDSALYLCASRYGGYEQYFGPGTRLTVT.

This clone was detected a few times. This chain joins TRBV12-5 and TRBJ1-2, with 8 bases lining up with TRBD1. The junction had 3 bases not matched to a gene; V was cut back by 1 base and J by 5 bases. The CDR3 extends over 14 amino acids. Germline lookup yields CDR1 LGHNT and CDR2 FRNRAP. CDR3 nucleotide sequence: TGTGCTAGTGGTTTGGGTAACAGGGGGTATGGCTACACCTTC. Its translation: CASGLGNRGYGYTF.

V and J are TRBV2 and TRBJ1-1; 7 bases are shared with TRBD1. V gave up 6 bases and J gave up 0 bases; unmatched junction bases: 1. The germline gives CDR1 SNHLY, CDR2 FYNNEI. The CDR3 consists of 13 residues. The DNA for the CDR3 is TGTGCCAGCAGGACAGGGTTGAACACTGAAGCTTTCTTT. Translated: CASRTGLNTEAFF. Full variable domain (rest looked up from reference TRBV2 and TRBJ1-1): EPEVTQTPSHQVTQMGQEVILRCVPISNHLYFYWYRQILGQKVEFLVSFYNNEISEKSEIFDDQFSVERPDGSNFTLKIRSTKLEDSAMYFCASRTGLNTEAFFGQGTRLTVV.

The V gene is TRBV5-6, the J gene TRBJ2-2; D possibly matches TRBD1 or TRBD2 (6 bases each). Deletions cut 1 base from V and 2 bases from J, with 15 bases between. The CDR3 consists of 17 residues. CDR1 SGHDT and CDR2 YYEEEE come from the germline V gene. The CDR3 DNA follows: TGTGCCAGCAGCTTGTGGTCACGGGGGCTAAACACCGGGGAGCTGTTTTTT. Protein sequence: CASSLWSRGLNTGELFF.

This clone was seen only a few times. The chain couples TRBV2 to TRBJ2-3, with D possibly matching TRBD2 (5 bases). Trimming left V 3 bases short and J 3 bases short, with 10 bases between. There are 14 residues in the CDR3. CDR1 is SNHLY, CDR2 FYNNEI, per germline. The CDR3 DNA sequence: TGTGCCAGCAGTGAGGCGAGGGTGACAGATACGCAGTATTTT. Translating gives CASSEARVTDTQYF. Together with reference TRBV2 and TRBJ2-3, the CDR3 gives the full variable domain: EPEVTQTPSHQVTQMGQEVILRCVPISNHLYFYWYRQILGQKVEFLVSFYNNEISEKSEIFDDQFSVERPDGSNFTLKIRSTKLEDSAMYFCASSEARVTDTQYFGPGTRLTVL.

This clone came up once. The rearrangement joins TRBV7-9 to TRBJ2-7, with a possible D match to TRBD2 (5 bases). This CDR3 has 15 residues. Between the trimmed V and J ends, which lost 5 bases and 3 bases, there was a span of 17 bases. Germline-derived CDR1 and CDR2 are SEHNR and FQNEAQ (reference sequence). The CDR3 loop is CASSARSEGFYEQYF. CDR3 DNA sequence: TGTGCCAGCAGCGCCCGGTCAGAGGGATTCTACGAGCAGTACTTC.

V gene TRBV2 combines with J gene TRBJ2-5; D is unclear. The CDR3 loop spans 13 amino acids. The germline gives CDR1 SNHLY, CDR2 FYNNEI. With 5 bases removed from V and 3 bases from J, the gap between germline ends came to 10 bases. The CDR3 loop reads CASSWWAKETQYF. DNA for the CDR3: TGTGCCAGCAGTTGGTGGGCAAAAGAGACCCAGTACTTC.

This clone has just one count. This sequence joins TRBV7-9 and TRBJ1-4; no clear D gene. The CDR3 is 14 residues long. V dropped 1 base and J dropped 4 bases, with 7 bases sitting between them. From germline, CDR1 is SEHNR and CDR2 FQNEAQ (reference sequence). CDR3 sequence reads: CASSLGLYNEKLFF. CDR3 nucleotides: TGTGCCAGCAGCTTAGGGTTGTATAATGAAAAACTGTTTTTT.

The J gene is TRBJ2-3, the V gene TRBV25-1, with 8 bases lining up with TRBD2. Germline V gene lookup returns CDR1 MGHDK and CDR2 SYGVNS. The CDR3 runs 15 residues. The junction had 8 bases not matched to a gene; V was cut back by 2 bases and J by 7 bases. This CDR3 is CASSEGRGVQNTQYF. CDR3 bases: TGTGCCAGCAGTGAAGGGCGGGGGGTCCAGAATACGCAGTATTTT.

The chain is built from TRBV10-3 and TRBJ1-2; 7 nucleotides align to TRBD1. V dropped 7 bases and J dropped 2; count of bases not matched to a gene: 7. The germline CDR1 and CDR2 sequences are ENHRY and SYGVKD. The CDR3 runs 14 residues. The CDR3 DNA reads as TGTGCCATCACTCCAGGGGGAGAAAACTATGGCTACACCTTC. Its protein product is CAITPGGENYGYTF.

J is TRBJ2-1 and V is TRBV10-1; D might be TRBD1 (6 bases). Germline CDR1 and CDR2: WNHNN and SYGVQD (reference sequence). This CDR3 has 15 residues. The V and J ends lost 3 bases and 4 bases respectively, with 13 bases between them. CDR3 loop: CASSEGQNIYNEQFF. The CDR3 region has the DNA TGCGCCAGCAGTGAAGGACAGAACATTTACAATGAGCAGTTCTTC.

The chain uses TRBV10-3 and TRBJ1-1, with TRBD1 identical over 8 bases. V gave up 6 bases and J gave up 5 bases; unmatched junction bases: 5. CDR1 and CDR2 from the germline V gene are ENHRY and SYGVKD. The CDR3 has 13 amino acids. CDR3 DNA: TGTGCCATCAGGGACAGGGATCGGACTGAAGCTTTCTTT. Its protein product is CAIRDRDRTEAFF.

This chain connects TRBV7-2 to TRBJ2-3; D is ambiguous. V lost 0 bases and J 1 base, leaving 8 bases between the germline ends. Germline V gene lookup returns CDR1 SGHTA and CDR2 FQGNSA. The CDR3 is 15 residues long. The CDR3 region has the DNA TGTGCCAGCAGCTTAGCATACGTAGGCACAGATACGCAGTATTTT. Translation: CASSLAYVGTDTQYF.

The chain combines TRBV18 with TRBJ2-2; TRBD2 aligns across 8 bases. V lost 3 bases and J lost 6; bases outside the gene matches: 6. Germline loops: CDR1 KGHSH, CDR2 LQKENI. The length of the CDR3 is 15 residues. The CDR3 bases are TGTGCCAGCTCACCGAGCGGGGGTAAAGCCGGGGAGCTGTTTTTT. Its protein is CASSPSGGKAGELFF.

CDR3 DNA sequence: TGTGCCAGCAGCTCGCGGGACAGGGGTCCTCTCTCTGGAAACACCATATATTTT. This codes for CASSSRDRGPLSGNTIYF. The chain employs TRBV7-2 and TRBJ1-3, with 10 bases aligning to TRBD1. CDR1 and CDR2 from the germline V gene are SGHTA and FQGNSA. Germline trimming cut 4 bases from V and 0 bases from J; bases unmatched to any gene: 9. This CDR3 has 18 amino acids.

The chain uses TRBV10-3 and TRBJ2-7; D remains ambiguous. The ends were cut back, 6 bases at V and 2 bases at J, with 14 bases in the middle. CDR1 is ENHRY and CDR2 is SYGVKD in the germline V gene. The CDR3 extends over 14 amino acids. Here the CDR3 reads CAIRTESSTYEQYF. CDR3 sequence (DNA): TGTGCCATCAGAACAGAGAGTTCTACCTACGAGCAGTACTTC.